This T cell receptor beta chain was recorded in a study of shared clonotypes between healthy human individuals. Trimming took off 2 bases at V and 7 bases at J, with 29 bases between the two ends. Germline V gene sequence: CDR1 SGHTA, CDR2 FQGNSA. The CDR3 consists of 19 residues. Produced via immunoSEQ multiplex PCR; TCRdb's table is partial and in-frame only. The repertoire includes around 690,000 clones, 90% of them detected once, and 30% to 40% sits in the top ten. Specimen: memory CD8+ T cells from PBMCs. Subset denoted: CD45RO+ cells pooled with CCR7-negative TemRA cells. V is TRBV7-2 and J is TRBJ2-5; D is perhaps TRBD2 (8 bases). This clonotype was sampled from a man between 18 and 35 years old in good health. Some clones in this sample may be carry-over from other donors' samples. This CDR3 reads CASSLNVSPPGGGLATQYF. Written as DNA, the CDR3 is TGTGCCAGCAGCTTAAATGTATCCCCTCCGGGAGGGGGCCTAGCGACCCAGTACTTC.